This record covers a single T cell receptor beta chain. Its target is unknown. Two separate time points each saw a draw of 6 to 6.5 milliliters of peripheral blood. Amplification of the TCR beta CDR3 (from genomic DNA) was done by two-round multiplex PCR. Gene-specific TRBV and TRBJ primers were used in PCR round one. In TCRdb, the multiplex PCR reads were re-called with MiXCR into one record per CDR3 protein. The table lists tens of thousands of distinct CDR3 sequences, about a third of them singletons. The data were taken from a study of prognosis after radiotherapy for stage I lung cancer. Study summary: Operability status for all non-small cell lung cancer patients was recorded as medically inoperable.

Points from the study as a whole: Gene usage of TRBV and TRBJ reportedly differed between patients with and without metastases.

The receptor was derived from a donor aged 50 or older with non-small cell lung cancer. The material was PBMCs, obtained before or after stereotactic body radiation therapy (not recorded which).

CDR3 nucleotides: TGTGCCAGCAGACCAAGATGGCACAGCTTTGCCTATGGCTACACCTTC. This encodes CASRPRWHSFAYGYTF. V and J are TRBV2 and TRBJ1-2, with D hard to call. This CDR3 has 16 residues. Germline CDR1 SNHLY, CDR2 FYNNEI. The germline V and J ends were trimmed by 6 bases and 4 bases, with 21 bases remaining between them. Full variable domain (remainder filled in from reference TRBV2 and TRBJ1-2): EPEVTQTPSHQVTQMGQEVILRCVPISNHLYFYWYRQILGQKVEFLVSFYNNEISEKSEIFDDQFSVERPDGSNFTLKIRSTKLEDSAMYFCASRPRWHSFAYGYTFGSGTRLTVV.